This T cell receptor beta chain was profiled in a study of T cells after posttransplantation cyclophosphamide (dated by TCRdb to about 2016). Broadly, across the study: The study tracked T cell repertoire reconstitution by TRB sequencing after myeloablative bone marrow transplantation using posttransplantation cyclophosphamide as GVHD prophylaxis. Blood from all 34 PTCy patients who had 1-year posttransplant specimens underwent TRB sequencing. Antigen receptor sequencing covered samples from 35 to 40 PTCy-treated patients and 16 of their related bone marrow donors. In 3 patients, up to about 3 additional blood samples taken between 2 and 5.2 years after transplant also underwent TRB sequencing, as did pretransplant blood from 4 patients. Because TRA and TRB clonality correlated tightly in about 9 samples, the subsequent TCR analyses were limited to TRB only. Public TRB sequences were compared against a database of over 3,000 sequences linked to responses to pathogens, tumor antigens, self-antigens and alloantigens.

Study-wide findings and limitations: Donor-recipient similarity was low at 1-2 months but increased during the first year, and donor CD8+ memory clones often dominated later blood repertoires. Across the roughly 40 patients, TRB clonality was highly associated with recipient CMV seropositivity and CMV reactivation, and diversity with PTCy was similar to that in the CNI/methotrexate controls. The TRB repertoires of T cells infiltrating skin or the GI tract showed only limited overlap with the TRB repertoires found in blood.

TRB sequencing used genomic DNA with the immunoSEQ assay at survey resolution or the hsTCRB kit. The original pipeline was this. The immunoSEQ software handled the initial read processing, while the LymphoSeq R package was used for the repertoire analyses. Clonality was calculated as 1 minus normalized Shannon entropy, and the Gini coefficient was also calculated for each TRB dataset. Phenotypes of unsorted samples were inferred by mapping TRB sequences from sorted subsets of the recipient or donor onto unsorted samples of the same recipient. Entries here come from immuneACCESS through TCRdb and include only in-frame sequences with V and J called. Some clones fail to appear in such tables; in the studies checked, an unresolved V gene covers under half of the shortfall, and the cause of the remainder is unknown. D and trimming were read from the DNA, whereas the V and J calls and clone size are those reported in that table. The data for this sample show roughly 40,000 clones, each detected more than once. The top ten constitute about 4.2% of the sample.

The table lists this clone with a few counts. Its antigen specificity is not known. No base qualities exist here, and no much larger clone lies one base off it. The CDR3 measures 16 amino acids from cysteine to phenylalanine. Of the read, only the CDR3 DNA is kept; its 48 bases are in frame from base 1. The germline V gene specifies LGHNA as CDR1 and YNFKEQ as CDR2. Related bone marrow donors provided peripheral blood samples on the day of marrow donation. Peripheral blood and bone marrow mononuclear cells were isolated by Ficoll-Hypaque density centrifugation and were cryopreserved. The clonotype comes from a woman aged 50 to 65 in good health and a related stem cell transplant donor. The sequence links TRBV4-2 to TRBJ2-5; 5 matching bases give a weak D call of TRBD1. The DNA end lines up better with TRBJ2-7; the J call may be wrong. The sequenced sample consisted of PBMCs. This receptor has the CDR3 CASSQEGRVETYEQYF. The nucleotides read TGTGCCAGCAGCCAAGAGGGCAGGGTGGAAACCTACGAGCAGTACTTC.